The next 13 T cell receptor beta chains were all read from a single sample in a study of molecular identifiers for immune sequencing clone quantification. TCRdb called the PCR reads again in MiXCR, with one record for every CDR3 protein. This table has about 630,000 distinct CDR3 sequences, 25% appearing once. Sequencing was performed on naive CD8+ T cells from blood, with Jurkat cell RNA spiked in. Subset indicated: FACS-sorted CD8+CD4-CCR7+CD45RA+ naive T cells. The receptors shown here come from a human donor in good health. Some libraries in this study had Jurkat cell RNA spiked in.

The chain employs TRBV19 and TRBJ2-1, with D possibly called TRBD1 or TRBD2 (7 bases each). The V and J ends lost 8 bases and 2 bases respectively, with 13 bases between them. There are 14 residues in the CDR3. In germline, CDR1 is LNHDA, CDR2 SQIVND (reference sequence). The DNA for the CDR3 is TGTGCCAGTTGCAGGGGGGGCCCCTACAATGAGCAGTTCTTC. Amino acids: CASCRGGPYNEQFF.

About this clonotype itself: This clone may be a read error of a much larger clone one base away. This rearrangement joins TRBV7-2 to TRBJ2-3; possible D gene TRBD1, 5 bases. CDR3 length: 15 amino acids. V shed 0 bases and J shed 6 bases, with 13 bases lying between them. Germline V gene data show CDR1 as SGHTA and CDR2 as FQGNSA. CDR3 in amino acids: CASSLAFRVNDTQYF. As DNA, the CDR3 is TGTGCCAGCAGCTTAGCGTTCAGGGTGAATGATACGCAGTATTTT.

This clonotype was seen a few times. The chain recombines TRBV7-2 with TRBJ1-6, with D unresolved. Trimming took off 1 base at V and 9 bases at J, with 10 bases between the two ends. Germline V gene data show CDR1 as SGHTA and CDR2 as FQGNSA. The CDR3 extends over 14 amino acids. The CDR3 coding sequence is TGTGCCAGCAGCTTAGTTCCCCCCGGTTCACCCCTCCACTTT. This gives the protein CASSLVPPGSPLHF.

This clonotype was seen ten or more times. The chain joins TRBV6-6 to TRBJ2-5; D is unclear. The germline V gene encodes CDR1 MNHNY and CDR2 SVGAGI (reference sequence). This CDR3 comprises 18 residues. Between the trimmed V and J ends, which lost 0 bases and 4 bases, there was a span of 21 bases. The DNA of the CDR3 is TGTGCCAGCAGTTACTCGAGTATGGGTCCGGTTTTCGGAGAGACCCAGTACTTC. It specifies CASSYSSMGPVFGETQYF.

This clonotype has just a few counts. This could be a read error, since a much larger clone is one nucleotide away. V gene TRBV4-1 combines with J gene TRBJ1-1; D might be TRBD1 (5 bases). Germline V gene data show CDR1 as MGHRA and CDR2 as YSYEKL. CDR3 length: 13 amino acids. The CDR3 DNA reads TGCGCCAGCAGCAAAGACAGTGCTGGTGAAGCTTTCTTT. As protein: CASSKDSAGEAFF.

Concerning this clonotype: Since the CDR3 does not end with the conserved phenylalanine or tryptophan, this likely comes from a read error. The chain links TRBV3-1 to TRBJ2-7, with a weak D call TRBD2 (5 bases). The germline V and J ends were trimmed by 1 base and 6 bases, with 22 bases remaining between them. The CDR3 contains 17 residues. Germline values: CDR1 LGHDT, CDR2 YNNKEL (reference sequence). CDR3 loop: CASSQVHSRVHPSEQYL. DNA for the CDR3: TGTGCCAGCAGCCAAGTTCACTCGCGGGTCCACCCCTCCGAGCAGTACCTC.

This clonotype was seen at least ten times. The CDR3 loop is CASSASGRRGTDTQYF. The CDR3 coding sequence is TGTGCCAGCAGCGCTTCAGGTCGGAGGGGGACAGATACGCAGTATTTT. The rearrangement uses TRBV9 and TRBJ2-3, with D tentatively TRBD1 or TRBD2 (6 bases each). Trimming shortened V by 3 bases and J by 3 bases, and 17 bases separated the two germline ends. This CDR3 is built from 16 residues. CDR1 is SGDLS, CDR2 YYNGEE, per germline. Based on the CDR3 plus reference TRBV9 and TRBJ2-3, the full variable domain is DSGVTQTPKHLITATGQRVTLRCSPRSGDLSVYWYQQSLDQGLQFLIQYYNGEERAKGNILERFSAQQFPDLHSELNLSSLELGDSALYFCASSASGRRGTDTQYFGPGTRLTVL.

As regards this clonotype: A much larger clonotype is one base distant, so this may be a read error. This chain connects TRBV27 to TRBJ1-1; D gene unclear. The germline gives CDR1 MNHEY, CDR2 SMNVEV (reference sequence). The CDR3 totals 13 residues. CDR3 amino acids: CASSFGYHTETFF. CDR3 coding DNA: TGTGCCAGCAGTTTCGGCTACCACACTGAAACTTTCTTT.

CDR3 amino acids: CASTNPGGQGNTEAFF. The CDR3 DNA sequence: TGTGCCAGCACCAACCCCGGGGGGCAGGGGAACACTGAAGCTTTCTTT. The V and J genes are TRBV7-9 and TRBJ1-1, with D perhaps matching TRBD1 (6 bases). V dropped 7 bases and J dropped 1 base, with 19 bases sitting between them. CDR3 length: 16 amino acids. CDR1 is SEHNR, CDR2 FQNEAQ, per germline (reference sequence).

As concerns this clonotype: A read error is possible here, since a much larger clone lies one base away. No conserved phenylalanine or tryptophan ends this CDR3, so it is likely a read error. V usage is TRBV19 and J usage is TRBJ2-2; 8 bases are shared with TRBD2. V shed 10 bases, J shed 4 bases, and the junction held 8 bases outside the gene matches. Germline V gene lookup returns CDR1 LNHDA and CDR2 SQIVND (reference sequence). This CDR3 has 14 amino acids. Here the CDR3 reads CATSGGAFTGELFL. CDR3 bases: TGTGCCACCTCGGGAGGGGCTTTCACCGGGGAGCTGTTTCTT.

Of note for this clonotype: A clone one base away is much larger, so this may be a read error. This chain uses TRBV12-3 or TRBV12-4 with TRBJ2-2, with D hard to call. V shed 7 bases and J shed 5 bases, with 11 bases lying between them. This CDR3 has 13 residues. The CDR3 protein is CASTFVRTGELFF. As DNA, the CDR3 is TGTGCCAGCACCTTTGTAAGGACCGGGGAGCTGTTTTTT.

For the CDR3, the DNA is TGCAGTGCCCGGGATCAGGGAAGCGAGCAGTACTTC. Encoded protein: CSARDQGSEQYF. J is TRBJ2-7 and V is TRBV20-1; D could derive from TRBD1 or TRBD2 (5 bases each). CDR3 size: 12 residues. CDR1 is DFQATT and CDR2 is SNEGSKA in the germline V gene (reference sequence). V was clipped by 6 bases and J by 6 bases, with 15 bases between them.

This clonotype came up a few times. The chain links TRBV7-6 to TRBJ2-2; a weak D match, TRBD2 (7 bases). V lost 4 bases and J lost 0, with 15 bases in between. Germline lookup yields CDR1 SGHVS and CDR2 FNYEAQ. The CDR3 covers 17 residues. The CDR3 nucleotides read TGTGCCAGCAGCTCCGCCCTGGGGGGGCCGAACACCGGGGAGCTGTTTTTT. Its translation is CASSSALGGPNTGELFF.